This passage covers 17 T cell receptor beta chains from one sample sequenced in a study of T-cell reconstitution after alpha-beta-depleted transplantation in children. Unique molecular identifiers were used to barcode this TCRbeta library. TCRdb passed the PCR reads through MiXCR, listing each CDR3 protein once. The sample consists of a few hundred thousand distinct CDR3 sequences, approximately 12% of them appearing once. Specimen: PBMCs from the stem cell graft donor, collected from the stem cell graft. The receptor set was obtained from a human donor who donated a stem cell graft to a child with combined immunodeficiency.

At least ten counts were recorded for this clonotype. This chain uses TRBV12-3 or TRBV12-4 with TRBJ2-5; D uncertain. V was pared by 7 bases and J by 2 bases, with 11 bases between. The length of the CDR3 is 13 residues. The CDR3 sequence: CASTRGRQETQYF. In DNA form, the CDR3 reads TGTGCCAGCACTAGAGGCAGACAAGAGACCCAGTACTTC.

The CDR3: CAISLTSGETETQYF. In nucleotides, the CDR3 is TGTGCCATCAGTCTTACTAGCGGAGAGACGGAGACCCAGTACTTC. This chain connects TRBV10-3 to TRBJ2-5; the match to TRBD2 covers 8 bases. Germline V gene sequence: CDR1 ENHRY, CDR2 SYGVKD. With 5 bases clipped from V and 5 bases from J, the junction kept 10 bases outside the gene matches. The CDR3 length is 15 residues.

The chain links TRBV6-5 to TRBJ2-7; D not certain. The CDR3 totals 11 residues. The ends were cut back, 6 bases at V and 3 bases at J, with 6 bases in the middle. Germline CDR1 and CDR2: MNHEY and SVGAGI. CDR3 loop: CASRAVYEQYF. The DNA of the CDR3 is TGTGCCAGCAGGGCAGTCTACGAGCAGTACTTC.

The chain is built from TRBV11-3 and TRBJ2-1; perhaps TRBD2 as D (6 bases). Trimming removed 5 bases at V and 2 bases at J, with 16 bases between. CDR3 size: 16 residues. Germline V gene sequence: CDR1 SGHNT, CDR2 YENEEA. The CDR3 spells CASSLYSGGAYNEQFF. CDR3 DNA sequence: TGTGCCAGCAGCCTATATAGCGGTGGGGCCTACAATGAGCAGTTCTTC.

The rearrangement uses TRBV12-3 or TRBV12-4 and TRBJ1-4; D is uncertain. Trimming cost V 6 bases and J 0 bases, with 17 bases left between them. This CDR3 spans 17 amino acids. This chain's CDR3 is CASRMGAVVATNEKLFF. For the CDR3, the DNA is TGTGCCAGCAGAATGGGAGCAGTGGTCGCAACTAATGAAAAACTGTTTTTT.

The chain is built from TRBV18 and TRBJ2-7, with 7 bases fitting TRBD1. V lost 0 bases, J lost 3 bases, and 5 bases stayed unmatched. The germline V gene has CDR1 KGHSH and CDR2 LQKENI. The CDR3 sequence is 15 residues long. The CDR3, as DNA: TGTGCCAGCTCACCACCGAGGCAGGGGGTCTACGAGCAGTACTTC. It encodes CASSPPRQGVYEQYF.

Worth noting for this clonotype: At one end, the junction sequence differs from germline, possibly due to a read error. The chain uses TRBV7-9 and TRBJ2-2, with D maybe TRBD1 (6 bases). The CDR3 sequence is 14 residues long. Germline V gene lookup returns CDR1 SEHNR and CDR2 FQNEAQ (reference sequence). The CDR3 DNA is TGTTCCAGCACTCCAAGGGGGTACACCGGGGAGCTGTTTTTT. Translating gives CSSTPRGYTGELFF.

This clonotype was detected a few times. CDR3 coding DNA: TGTGCCAGCACCAGTCCGGGACTCTACGAGCAGTACTTC. The encoded protein is CASTSPGLYEQYF. The rearrangement uses TRBV6-5 and TRBJ2-7, with TRBD2 as a possible D gene (6 bases). V was pared by 7 bases and J by 3 bases, with 13 bases between. Germline V gives CDR1 MNHEY, CDR2 SVGAGI. CDR3 length equals 13 residues.

This clonotype was counted between two and nine times. This chain links TRBV14 with TRBJ2-1; no clear D gene. The V end lost 5 bases, the J end lost 8 bases, and 19 bases lay between the germline ends. Germline-derived CDR1 and CDR2 are SGHDN and FVKESK. This CDR3 spans 15 amino acids. The CDR3 here is CASSLRLGPRDEQFF. The CDR3 DNA reads as TGTGCCAGCAGCTTGCGACTCGGCCCTAGGGATGAGCAGTTCTTC.

This clonotype was observed a handful of times. V gene TRBV6-1 combines with J gene TRBJ2-6; TRBD1 is a possible D gene (5 bases). The CDR3 spans 16 residues. Trimming stripped 6 bases from V and 0 bases from J, with 12 bases between. From germline, CDR1 is MNHNS and CDR2 SASEGT. CDR3 loop: CASSLTGTSGANVLTF. CDR3 DNA: TGTGCCAGCAGCCTCACAGGAACCTCTGGGGCCAACGTCCTGACTTTC.

J is TRBJ2-5 and V is TRBV12-3 or TRBV12-4; 12 nucleotides line up with TRBD1. Losses at the gene ends were 6 bases for V and 5 bases for J; bases not matched to a gene: 7. The CDR3 is 15 amino acids. Here the CDR3 DNA reads TGTGCCAGCAGCCTTGGGACAGGGGGCTGGGAGACCCAGTACTTC. Translated: CASSLGTGGWETQYF.

The DNA for the CDR3 is TGTGCCAGCAGTTTTCGGGGGATGGGGACCCGGGAGCAGTACTTC. It specifies CASSFRGMGTREQYF. This chain connects TRBV12-3 or TRBV12-4 to TRBJ2-7; TRBD2 is a possible D gene (6 bases). The CDR3 totals 15 residues. Trimming stripped 3 bases from V and 7 bases from J, with 19 bases between.

The chain links TRBV7-9 to TRBJ2-7; 7 bases are a match to TRBD1. Germline V gene data show CDR1 as SEHNR and CDR2 as FQNEAQ (reference sequence). Trimming at V came to 5 bases and at J to 6 bases, leaving 13 bases not matched to a gene. This CDR3 spans 15 amino acids. CDR3 loop: CASSEWDRNTREQYF. In DNA, the CDR3 is TGTGCCAGCAGCGAATGGGACAGAAATACGCGCGAGCAGTACTTC. Looking up the rest from reference TRBV7-9 and TRBJ2-7 gives the full variable domain: DTGVSQNPRHKITKRGQNVTFRCDPISEHNRLYWYRQTLGQGPEFLTYFQNEAQLEKSRLLSDRFSAERPKGSFSTLEIQRTEQGDSAMYLCASSEWDRNTREQYFGPGTRLTVT.

This clonotype was seen at least ten times. The V and J genes are TRBV29-1 and TRBJ2-1; TRBD2 matches at 11 bases. This CDR3 contains 18 residues. Losses at the gene ends were 1 base for V and 0 bases for J; bases not matched to a gene: 8. CDR1 and CDR2 from the germline V gene are SQVTM and ANQGSEA. CDR3 sequence: CSVEGSGLAGISYNEQFF. Written as DNA, the CDR3 is TGCAGCGTTGAAGGCTCCGGACTAGCGGGTATCTCCTACAATGAGCAGTTCTTC.

There are a few counts of this clonotype. The V gene is TRBV7-2, the J gene TRBJ1-3; 9 bases are a match to TRBD1. This CDR3 is 17 amino acids long. Germline CDR1 reads SGHTA; CDR2 reads FQGNSA. The V and J ends lost 0 bases and 4 bases, in that order; junction bases with no gene match: 7. CDR3 bases: TGTGCCAGCAGCTTAGCGCTTAACAGGGGGCGAGGAAACACCATATATTTT. Translating it yields CASSLALNRGRGNTIYF.

This chain joins TRBV28 and TRBJ2-5; D might be TRBD2 (6 bases). V was shortened by 11 bases and J by 0 bases, with 13 bases between the two germline ends. Germline assignment: CDR1 MDHEN and CDR2 SYDVKM. This CDR3 contains 13 residues. CDR3 nucleotide sequence: TGTGCCCACGCACTAGCAAACCAAGAGACCCAGTACTTC. Translating it yields CAHALANQETQYF.

This clonotype was seen at least ten times. V gene TRBV20-1 combines with J gene TRBJ1-6; D is unresolved. From germline, CDR1 is DFQATT and CDR2 SNEGSKA (reference sequence). Trimming cost V 2 bases and J 7 bases, with 6 bases left between them. CDR3 length equals 12 residues. The CDR3 bases are TGCAGTGCTAGATTCACCAATTCACCCCTCCACTTT. As protein: CSARFTNSPLHF.